The next 23 T cell receptor beta chains were all read from a single sample in a study of blood T cell repertoires in COVID-19. Some clones are missing from TCRdb's copy, which holds only in-frame ones; the method was immunoSEQ multiplex PCR. This sample has a few hundred thousand clones; around nine tenths occur once, and the top ten carry less than 2%. Sequenced input: PBMCs or T cells enriched from blood (not recorded which). These TCRs come from a woman between 35 and 50 years old who had recovered from COVID-19.

The chain uses TRBV19 and TRBJ1-4, with D tentatively TRBD1 (6 bases). Germline loops: CDR1 LNHDA, CDR2 SQIVND (reference sequence). The V and J ends lost 10 bases and 3 bases respectively, with 15 bases between them. The CDR3 is 14 amino acids. CDR3 sequence: CATTRGLANEKLFF. CDR3 DNA sequence: TGTGCCACCACTAGGGGGTTGGCTAATGAAAAACTGTTTTTT.

The chain's CDR3 is CASSPPGGGQSYNEQFF. In DNA, the CDR3 is TGTGCCAGCTCACCACCGGGTGGCGGGCAATCCTACAATGAGCAGTTCTTC. This rearrangement joins TRBV18 to TRBJ2-1; tentative D call: TRBD2 (5 bases). The CDR3 is 17 residues long. The germline V gene has CDR1 KGHSH and CDR2 LQKENI. Trimming took off 0 bases at V and 1 base at J, with 13 bases between the two ends.

This clone has only one observation. V is TRBV6-5 and J is TRBJ2-7, with D possibly TRBD1 on 6 matching bases. Germline V gene sequence: CDR1 MNHEY, CDR2 SVGAGI. The V gene lost 0 bases and the J gene lost 0 bases, with 9 bases spanning the gap. The length of the CDR3 is 15 residues. CDR3 region: CASSYSPTGSYEQYF. The CDR3 region has the DNA TGTGCCAGCAGTTACTCCCCGACAGGCTCCTACGAGCAGTACTTC.

The chain carries TRBV11-3 and TRBJ1-5; D not resolved. Germline V lookup: CDR1 SGHNT, CDR2 YENEEA. CDR3 length: 13 residues. The V gene lost 5 bases and the J gene lost 11 bases, with 16 bases spanning the gap. The CDR3 nucleotides read TGTGCCAGCAGCCCCGGGCCCACGGGGTCCCAGCATTTT. It is translated as CASSPGPTGSQHF.

The rearrangement links TRBV28 to TRBJ2-1, with 8 positions matching TRBD2. V trimming: 8 bases; J trimming: 4 bases; junction bases outside the gene matches: 4. Germline V gene lookup returns CDR1 MDHEN and CDR2 SYDVKM. The CDR3 length is 13 residues. DNA for the CDR3: TGTGCCAGCGGACTAGCCTCATACAATGAGCAGTTCTTC. Translated, it gives CASGLASYNEQFF.

The gene calls are TRBV4-3 and TRBJ2-7; 7 bases match TRBD2. Trimming at V came to 0 bases and at J to 5 bases, leaving 13 bases not matched to a gene. The CDR3 runs to 17 residues. Looked up from germline, CDR1 is LGHNA and CDR2 is YSLEER. CDR3 loop: CASSQEWAGLLSNEQYF. CDR3 nucleotides: TGCGCCAGCAGCCAAGAATGGGCGGGACTACTGTCCAACGAGCAGTACTTC.

J is TRBJ1-5 and V is TRBV4-1; tentatively, D is TRBD1 (6 bases). The CDR3 has 16 amino acids. Germline assignment: CDR1 MGHRA and CDR2 YSYEKL. V lost 1 base to trimming and J lost 4 bases, with 14 bases between them. The CDR3 nucleotides read TGCGCCAGCAGCCAAGGCGGAGGACAGCTAAATCAGCCCCAGCATTTT. It codes for CASSQGGGQLNQPQHF.

The chain has TRBV12-3 or TRBV12-4 and TRBJ2-2; maybe TRBD2 (5 bases). The CDR3 spans 12 residues. With 7 bases removed from V and 3 bases from J, the gap between germline ends came to 6 bases. The CDR3 DNA is TGTGCCAGCACCGGGGACACCGGGGAGCTGTTTTTT. This encodes CASTGDTGELFF.

The J gene is TRBJ2-6, the V gene TRBV5-1; a weak D match, TRBD1 (6 bases). Trimming pared 2 bases from V and 0 bases from J, leaving 15 bases between. Germline V CDR1 and CDR2: SGHRS, YFSETQ. The CDR3 spans 18 residues. This CDR3 reads CASSLLQGPPSGANVLTF. The CDR3 DNA is TGCGCCAGCAGCTTACTACAGGGCCCTCCCTCTGGGGCCAACGTCCTGACTTTC.

This chain uses TRBV3-1 (or the pseudogene TRBV3-2) with TRBJ2-7; possible D gene TRBD1, 5 bases. Between the trimmed V and J ends, which lost 2 bases and 3 bases, there was a span of 11 bases. The V gene's germline CDR1 is LGHDT and CDR2 YNNKEL (reference sequence). The length of the CDR3 is 14 residues. The CDR3 loop is CASSQRGRDYEQYF. The CDR3 bases are TGTGCCAGCAGCCAAAGGGGAAGGGACTACGAGCAGTACTTC.

The rearrangement joins TRBV4-3 to TRBJ1-2; no definite D call. The V end lost 0 bases, the J end lost 0 bases, and 5 bases lay between the germline ends. The CDR3 covers 14 residues. CDR1 is LGHNA, CDR2 YSLEER, per germline. CDR3 amino acids: CASSQDVSNYGYTF. The DNA for the CDR3 is TGCGCCAGCAGCCAAGACGTATCTAACTATGGCTACACCTTC.

This clone has only one observation. The chain uses TRBV27 and TRBJ1-2; weak D call: TRBD1 (6 bases). The germline V and J ends were trimmed by 5 bases and 4 bases, with 17 bases remaining between them. Germline-derived CDR1 and CDR2 are MNHEY and SMNVEV (reference sequence). The CDR3 loop spans 15 amino acids. CDR3 nucleotide sequence: TGTGCCAGCAGTACCACGGACAGCCGGTCCTATGGCTACACCTTC. It translates to CASSTTDSRSYGYTF.

V usage is TRBV9 and J usage is TRBJ2-2; 9 nucleotides line up with TRBD2. Looked up from germline, CDR1 is SGDLS and CDR2 is YYNGEE. The length of the CDR3 is 16 residues. V gave up 2 bases and J gave up 7 bases; unmatched junction bases: 9. The CDR3 sequence is CASSVSGRRVVGELFF. CDR3 DNA: TGTGCCAGCAGCGTCAGCGGGAGGAGAGTGGTCGGGGAGCTGTTTTTT.

V and J are TRBV25-1 and TRBJ1-3; D ambiguous. In germline, CDR1 is MGHDK, CDR2 SYGVNS. The V end was cut by 7 bases, the J end by 0 bases, with 16 bases between. The length of the CDR3 is 16 residues. CDR3 in DNA: TGTGCCAGCACCCCCCGAGGTGGATCCTCTGGAAACACCATATATTTT. Protein product: CASTPRGGSSGNTIYF.

This chain uses TRBV5-6 with TRBJ1-4; tentatively, D is TRBD1 (6 bases). V lost 4 bases and J lost 2, with 15 bases in between. Germline V gene lookup returns CDR1 SGHDT and CDR2 YYEEEE. This CDR3 region has 16 residues. In DNA, the CDR3 is TGTGCCAGCAGCCGCGGGGGGCGTTTGACTAATGAAAAACTGTTTTTT. Amino acids: CASSRGGRLTNEKLFF.

V and J are TRBV18 and TRBJ1-2, with 8 bases fitting TRBD1. The length of the CDR3 is 17 residues. Germline V gene sequence: CDR1 KGHSH, CDR2 LQKENI. The V gene end was trimmed by 2 bases and the J gene end by 1 base; junction bases not matched to a gene: 9. CDR3 sequence (DNA): TGTGCCAGCTCACCATTTCCCCCGACAGGGGATAACTATGGCTACACCTTC. This translates into CASSPFPPTGDNYGYTF.

The V and J genes are TRBV6-6 and TRBJ1-5; D perhaps matches TRBD1 (6 bases). Germline V gives CDR1 MNHNY, CDR2 SVGAGI (reference sequence). CDR3 length equals 14 residues. V lost 6 bases to trimming and J lost 3 bases, with 12 bases between them. The CDR3 sequence is CASRLTGINQPQHF. CDR3 in DNA: TGTGCCAGCAGGCTCACAGGGATCAATCAGCCCCAGCATTTT.

The V gene is TRBV19, the J gene TRBJ1-5, with 7 bases fitting TRBD1. Germline V gene lookup returns CDR1 LNHDA and CDR2 SQIVND (reference sequence). Trimming removed 3 bases from V and 4 bases from J; junction bases left unmatched: 3. The CDR3 length is 14 residues. The CDR3 here is CASSIAGQNQPQHF. The CDR3 DNA reads as TGTGCCAGTAGTATTGCGGGACAGAATCAGCCCCAGCATTTT.

This clone was recorded once. The genes are TRBV3-1 (or the pseudogene TRBV3-2) and TRBJ1-5, with D possibly being TRBD1 (5 bases). The V end was cut by 1 base, the J end by 9 bases, with 13 bases between. The CDR3 is made up of 14 amino acids. From germline, CDR1 is LGHDT and CDR2 YNNKEL (reference sequence). CDR3: CASSQAQGTTPQHF. CDR3 coding DNA: TGTGCCAGCAGCCAAGCCCAAGGGACTACGCCCCAGCATTTT.

This clone was seen a few times. The chain has TRBV24-1 and TRBJ1-5, with a tentative D call TRBD1 (5 bases). Germline loops: CDR1 KGHDR, CDR2 SFDVKD. The length of the CDR3 is 14 residues. The ends were cut back, 1 base at V and 4 bases at J, with 7 bases in the middle. The CDR3 coding sequence is TGTGCCACCAGTGATTTAAGGGGAAATCAGCCCCAGCATTTT. Translation gives CATSDLRGNQPQHF.

The chain is built from TRBV5-4 and TRBJ1-1; maybe TRBD1 (6 bases). The CDR3 runs 14 residues. V lost 5 bases, J lost 3 bases, and 14 bases lay in between. The germline CDR1 and CDR2 sequences are SGHNT and YYREEE (reference sequence). The chain's CDR3 is CASRREGGHTEAFF. The DNA of the CDR3 is TGTGCCAGCAGGAGGGAGGGGGGCCACACTGAAGCTTTCTTT.

The chain recombines TRBV7-9 with TRBJ2-1; maybe TRBD2 (7 bases). Deletions cut 4 bases from V and 5 bases from J, with 18 bases between. Germline assignment: CDR1 SEHNR and CDR2 FQNEAQ (reference sequence). The CDR3 runs 16 residues. The DNA of the CDR3 is TGTGCCAGCAGCTCCCCAGAGGGGGGGATCGACAATGAGCAGTTCTTC. Translation gives CASSSPEGGIDNEQFF.

This chain links TRBV29-1 with TRBJ2-1; no clear D gene. V dropped 4 bases and J dropped 1 base, with 14 bases sitting between them. Germline V gene data show CDR1 as SQVTM and CDR2 as ANQGSEA. CDR3 length: 15 amino acids. CDR3 sequence (DNA): TGCAGCGTTGGTGCGACTGCACGTTCCTACAATGAGCAGTTCTTC. Its translation: CSVGATARSYNEQFF.